The rows below give T cell receptor beta chains drawn from one sample of a study of PD-L1 blockade in urothelial cancer. Profiling relied on immunoSEQ multiplex PCR, and the TCRdb table lists in-frame clones only, not all of them. Here the sample spans over 75,000 clones, approximately 88% being singletons. The material was PBMCs, obtained around atezolizumab (anti-PD-L1) treatment. The receptors come from a woman of 80 years or more with urothelial cancer. Each CDR3 is given with its conserved first and last residue. The D gene is left open where the match is weak. Size is stated for part of the rows, as once, few or many counts, or as a class when the clone is expanded.

v_call: TRBV9
clone_size: .
d_call: TRBD2
j_call: TRBJ2-5
cdr3_nt: TGTGCCAGCAGCGCCCAACTAGCGGGTGAGACCCAGTACTTC
cdr3_aa: CASSAQLAGETQYF

v_call: TRBV6-5
clone_size: once
d_call: .
j_call: TRBJ1-5
cdr3_nt: TGTGCCAGCAGTTACCTCCAGGGCCAGCCCCAGCATTTT
cdr3_aa: CASSYLQGQPQHF

v_call: TRBV7-3
clone_size: .
d_call: TRBD1
j_call: TRBJ1-1
cdr3_nt: TGTGCCAGCAGCTTGGACAGGGTTGACACTGAAGCTTTCTTT
cdr3_aa: CASSLDRVDTEAFF

v_call: TRBV7-9
clone_size: .
d_call: TRBD1
j_call: TRBJ1-4
cdr3_nt: TGTGCCAGCAGCGGAGTCGACAGGGATGAAAAACTGTTTTTT
cdr3_aa: CASSGVDRDEKLFF

v_call: TRBV4-2
clone_size: .
d_call: TRBD1
j_call: TRBJ2-1
cdr3_nt: TGTGCCAGCAGCCGAGGACAGGAATTCAATGAGCAGTTCTTC
cdr3_aa: CASSRGQEFNEQFF

v_call: TRBV7-9
clone_size: .
d_call: .
j_call: TRBJ2-5
cdr3_nt: TGTGCCAGCAGTTGGACAAATCTAATAGGGCAAGAGACCCAGTACTTC
cdr3_aa: CASSWTNLIGQETQYF

v_call: TRBV28
clone_size: .
d_call: .
j_call: TRBJ1-5
cdr3_nt: TGTGCCAGCAGACCCGGACTGCCCAATCAGCCCCAGCATTTT
cdr3_aa: CASRPGLPNQPQHF

v_call: TRBV30
clone_size: .
d_call: TRBD1
j_call: TRBJ2-3
cdr3_nt: TGTGCCAGGGGGTACTCGGGACAGCACCCCACAGATACGCAGTATTTT
cdr3_aa: CARGYSGQHPTDTQYF

v_call: TRBV19
clone_size: .
d_call: TRBD1
j_call: TRBJ1-5
cdr3_nt: TGTGCCAGTAGTCCCTTTGGACAGGGCGGACGCAATCAGCCCCAGCATTTT
cdr3_aa: CASSPFGQGGRNQPQHF

v_call: TRBV6-5
clone_size: .
d_call: .
j_call: TRBJ2-2
cdr3_nt: TGTGCCAGCACCTCTATGGCCGGGGAGCTGTTTTTT
cdr3_aa: CASTSMAGELFF

v_call: TRBV30
clone_size: .
d_call: .
j_call: TRBJ1-3
cdr3_nt: TGTGCCCGCCGGGGCAGGGAGGAAGGAAACACCATATATTTT
cdr3_aa: CARRGREEGNTIYF

v_call: TRBV2
clone_size: .
d_call: .
j_call: TRBJ2-1
cdr3_nt: TGTGCCAGCAGTTCGGCGCGGACTTACTACAATGAGCAGTTCTTC
cdr3_aa: CASSSARTYYNEQFF

v_call: TRBV7-2
clone_size: once
d_call: .
j_call: TRBJ1-2
cdr3_nt: TGTGCCAGCAGCCGCGACAGTAACTATGGCTACACCTTC
cdr3_aa: CASSRDSNYGYTF

v_call: TRBV5-1
clone_size: .
d_call: TRBD2
j_call: TRBJ2-7
cdr3_nt: TGCGCCAGCAGCTTCTTCTGGGGGGGGGACTACGAGCAGTACTTC
cdr3_aa: CASSFFWGGDYEQYF

v_call: TRBV5-1
clone_size: .
d_call: TRBD2
j_call: TRBJ2-7
cdr3_nt: TGCGCCAGCAGCTTTGGGACTAGCGGGACGATACCCTACGAGCAGTACTTC
cdr3_aa: CASSFGTSGTIPYEQYF

v_call: TRBV28
clone_size: few
d_call: .
j_call: TRBJ1-2
cdr3_nt: TGTGCCAGCAGTCCCGCAGGGATCTATGGCTACACCTTC
cdr3_aa: CASSPAGIYGYTF

v_call: TRBV5-6
clone_size: .
d_call: TRBD2
j_call: TRBJ2-7
cdr3_nt: TGTGCCAGCAGCACTAGCGGGCTGACCTACGAGCAGTACTTC
cdr3_aa: CASSTSGLTYEQYF

v_call: TRBV21-1
clone_size: .
d_call: .
j_call: TRBJ1-2
cdr3_nt: TGTGCCAGCAGCAAAGGGGGCGGGACAGGGGGGCTTTACTATGGCTACACCTTC
cdr3_aa: CASSKGGGTGGLYYGYTF

v_call: TRBV5-6
clone_size: few
d_call: .
j_call: TRBJ2-5
cdr3_nt: TGTGCCAGCAATGCGGGGCCGGGGACCCAGTACTTC
cdr3_aa: CASNAGPGTQYF

v_call: TRBV27
clone_size: few
d_call: TRBD1
j_call: TRBJ1-2
cdr3_nt: TGTGCCAGCAGATTATCAATCGACAGGGGCGGCTACACCTTC
cdr3_aa: CASRLSIDRGGYTF

v_call: TRBV2
clone_size: .
d_call: .
j_call: TRBJ2-7
cdr3_nt: TGTGCCAGCAGTGAAGGGACTTCCGTTTCCGAGCAGTACTTC
cdr3_aa: CASSEGTSVSEQYF

v_call: TRBV11-1
clone_size: .
d_call: TRBD2
j_call: TRBJ2-1
cdr3_nt: TGTGCCAGCAGCCAGGGGACTAGCGGCAATGAGCAGTTCTTC
cdr3_aa: CASSQGTSGNEQFF